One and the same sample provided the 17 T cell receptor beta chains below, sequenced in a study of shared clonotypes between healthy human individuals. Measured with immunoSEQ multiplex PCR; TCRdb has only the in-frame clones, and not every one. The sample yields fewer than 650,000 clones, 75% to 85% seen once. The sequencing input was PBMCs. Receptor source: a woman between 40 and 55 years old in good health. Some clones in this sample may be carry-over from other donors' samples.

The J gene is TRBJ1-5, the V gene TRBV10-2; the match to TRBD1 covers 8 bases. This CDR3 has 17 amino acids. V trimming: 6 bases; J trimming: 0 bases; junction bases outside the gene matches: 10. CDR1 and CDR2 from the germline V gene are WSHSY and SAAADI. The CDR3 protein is CASSDRGGADSNQPQHF. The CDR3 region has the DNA TGCGCCAGCAGCGACAGGGGCGGCGCAGATAGCAATCAGCCCCAGCATTTT.

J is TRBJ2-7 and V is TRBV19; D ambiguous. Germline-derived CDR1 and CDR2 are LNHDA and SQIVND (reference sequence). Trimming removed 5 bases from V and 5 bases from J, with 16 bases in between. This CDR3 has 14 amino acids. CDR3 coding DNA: TGTGCCAGTAGTCCCCGACCGCCGCCCAACGAGCAGTACTTC. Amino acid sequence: CASSPRPPPNEQYF. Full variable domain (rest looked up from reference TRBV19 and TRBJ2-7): DGGITQSPKYLFRKEGQNVTLSCEQNLNHDAMYWYRQDPGQGLRLIYYSQIVNDFQKGDIAEGYSVSREKKESFPLTVTSAQKNPTAFYLCASSPRPPPNEQYFGPGTRLTVT.

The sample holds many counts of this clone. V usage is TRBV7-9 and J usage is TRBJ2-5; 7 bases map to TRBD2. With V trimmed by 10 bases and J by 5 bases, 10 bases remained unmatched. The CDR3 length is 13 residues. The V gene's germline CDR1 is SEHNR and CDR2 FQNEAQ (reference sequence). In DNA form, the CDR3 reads TGTGCCATTGTACAGGTGGGGGGGGAGACCCAGTACTTC. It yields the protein CAIVQVGGETQYF.

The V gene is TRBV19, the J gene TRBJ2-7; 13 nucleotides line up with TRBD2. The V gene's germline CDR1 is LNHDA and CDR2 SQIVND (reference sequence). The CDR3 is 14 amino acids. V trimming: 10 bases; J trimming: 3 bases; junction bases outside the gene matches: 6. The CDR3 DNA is TGTGCCACCCGAGGACTAGCGGGAGACTACGAGCAGTACTTC. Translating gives CATRGLAGDYEQYF.

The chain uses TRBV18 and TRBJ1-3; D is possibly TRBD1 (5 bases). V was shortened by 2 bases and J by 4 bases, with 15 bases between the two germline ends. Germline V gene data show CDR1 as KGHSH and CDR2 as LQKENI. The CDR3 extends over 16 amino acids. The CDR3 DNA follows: TGTGCCAGCTCACCAGGTGGGGGAATATCCGGAAACACCATATATTTT. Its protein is CASSPGGGISGNTIYF.

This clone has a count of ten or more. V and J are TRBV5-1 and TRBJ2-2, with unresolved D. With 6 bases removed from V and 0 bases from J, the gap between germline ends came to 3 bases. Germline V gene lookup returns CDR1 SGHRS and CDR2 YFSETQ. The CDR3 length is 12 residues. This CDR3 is CASKANTGELFF. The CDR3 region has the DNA TGCGCCAGCAAAGCGAACACCGGGGAGCTGTTTTTT.

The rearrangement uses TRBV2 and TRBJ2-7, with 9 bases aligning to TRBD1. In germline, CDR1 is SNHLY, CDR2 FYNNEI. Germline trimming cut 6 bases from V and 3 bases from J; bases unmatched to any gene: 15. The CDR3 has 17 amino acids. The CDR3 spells CASSISPGTGSYYEQYF. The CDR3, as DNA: TGTGCCAGCAGCATCTCCCCGGGGACAGGGAGTTACTACGAGCAGTACTTC.

Written as DNA, the CDR3 is TGTGCCAGCAGTGAACTCAGGGGCGGAACCGGGGAGCTGTTTTTT. It yields the protein CASSELRGGTGELFF. The chain carries TRBV6-1 and TRBJ2-2, with a weak D call TRBD1 (6 bases). The CDR3 runs 15 residues. V gave up 2 bases and J gave up 5 bases, with 12 bases separating them. Germline V gives CDR1 MNHNS, CDR2 SASEGT.

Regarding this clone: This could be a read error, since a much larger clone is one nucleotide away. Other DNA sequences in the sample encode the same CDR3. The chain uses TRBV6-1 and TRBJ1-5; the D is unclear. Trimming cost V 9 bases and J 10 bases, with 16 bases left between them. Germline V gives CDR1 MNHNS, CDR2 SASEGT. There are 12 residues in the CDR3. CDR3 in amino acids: CASKGPNVPQHF. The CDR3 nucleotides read TGTGCCAGTAAAGGGCCCAATGTTCCCCAGCATTTT.

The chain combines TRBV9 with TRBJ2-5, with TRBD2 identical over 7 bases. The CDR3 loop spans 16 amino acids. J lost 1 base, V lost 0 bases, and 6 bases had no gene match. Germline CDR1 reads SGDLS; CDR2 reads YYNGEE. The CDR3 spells CASSVATTSSQETQYF. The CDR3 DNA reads TGTGCCAGCAGCGTAGCTACGACTAGCAGCCAAGAGACCCAGTACTTC.

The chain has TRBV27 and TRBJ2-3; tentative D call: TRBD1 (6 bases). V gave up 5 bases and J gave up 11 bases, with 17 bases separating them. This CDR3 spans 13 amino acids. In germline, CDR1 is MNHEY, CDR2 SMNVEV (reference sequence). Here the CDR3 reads CASSVTGTSKQYF. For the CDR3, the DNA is TGTGCCAGCAGTGTAACCGGGACAAGCAAGCAGTATTTT.

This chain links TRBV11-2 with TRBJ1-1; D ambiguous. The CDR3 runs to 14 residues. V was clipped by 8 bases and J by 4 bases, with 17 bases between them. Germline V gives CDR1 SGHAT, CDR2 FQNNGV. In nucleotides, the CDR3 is TGTGCCAGCCTACGTACTTTTCCGTCCACTGAAGCTTTCTTT. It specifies CASLRTFPSTEAFF.

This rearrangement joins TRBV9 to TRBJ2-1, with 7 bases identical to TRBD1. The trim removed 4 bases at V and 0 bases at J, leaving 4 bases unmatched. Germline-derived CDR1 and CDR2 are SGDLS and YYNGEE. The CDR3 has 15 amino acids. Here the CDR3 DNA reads TGTGCCAGCAGCAGAGGGACAGACTCCTACAATGAGCAGTTCTTC. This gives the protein CASSRGTDSYNEQFF.

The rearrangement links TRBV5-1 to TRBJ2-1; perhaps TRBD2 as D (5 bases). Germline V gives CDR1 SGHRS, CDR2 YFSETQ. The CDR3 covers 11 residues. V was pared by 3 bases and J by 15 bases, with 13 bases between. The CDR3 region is CASSSQDSTFF. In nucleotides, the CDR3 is TGCGCCAGCAGCTCGCAGGACTCGACGTTCTTC.

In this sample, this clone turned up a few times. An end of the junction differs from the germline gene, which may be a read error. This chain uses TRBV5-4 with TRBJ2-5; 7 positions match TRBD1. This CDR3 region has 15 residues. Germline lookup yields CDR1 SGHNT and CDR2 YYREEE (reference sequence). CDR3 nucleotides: TGTGCCTGCAGCAGGGGGACGTCGGAACGAGAGACCCAGTACTTC. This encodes CACSRGTSERETQYF. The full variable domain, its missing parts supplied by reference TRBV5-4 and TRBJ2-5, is ETGVTQSPTHLIKTRGQQVTLRCSSQSGHNTVSWYQQALGQGPQFIFQYYREEENGRGNFPPRFSGLQFPNYSSELNVNALELDDSALYLCACSRGTSERETQYFGPGTRLLVL.

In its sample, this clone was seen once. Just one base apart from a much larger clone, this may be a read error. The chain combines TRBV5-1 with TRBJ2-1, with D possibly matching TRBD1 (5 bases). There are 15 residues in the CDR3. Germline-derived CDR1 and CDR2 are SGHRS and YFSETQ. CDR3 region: CASSLQGSSYSEQFF. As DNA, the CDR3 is TGCGCCAGCAGCTTGCAGGGTAGCTCCTACAGTGAGCAGTTCTTC.

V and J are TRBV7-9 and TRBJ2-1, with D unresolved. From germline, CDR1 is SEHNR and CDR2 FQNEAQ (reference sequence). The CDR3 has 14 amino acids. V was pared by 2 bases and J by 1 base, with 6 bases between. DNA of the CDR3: TGTGCCAGCAGCTTAATTGGTTCCTACAATGAGCAGTTCTTC. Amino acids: CASSLIGSYNEQFF. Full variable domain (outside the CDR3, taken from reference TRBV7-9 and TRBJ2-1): DTGVSQNPRHKITKRGQNVTFRCDPISEHNRLYWYRQTLGQGPEFLTYFQNEAQLEKSRLLSDRFSAERPKGSFSTLEIQRTEQGDSAMYLCASSLIGSYNEQFFGPGTRLTVL.